The clone carrying this TCR beta chain was counted between two and nine times. Antigen: not known. Patients in the study, people with chemo-refractory metastatic non-small-cell lung cancer, received focal radiation plus ipilimumab CTLA-4 blockade. This entry comes from a study of radiotherapy plus CTLA-4 blockade in lung cancer. Study-wide background: Around 18% of enrolled patients responded objectively, and approximately 34% had disease control.

General study points: Interferon-beta and early blood T cell clone dynamics reportedly predicted response best. Radiotherapy was combined with ipilimumab, and tumor-derived TCR clones then expanded in blood.

From germline, CDR1 is SGHRS and CDR2 YFSETQ. The CDR3 has 15 residues. V was clipped by 0 bases and J by 3 bases, with 10 bases between them. Sequenced by immunoSEQ multiplex PCR; TCRdb stores in-frame clones only, minus some. The repertoire holds some 51,000 clones, 70% to 80% seen once, with 8.5% in the top ten. This receptor was taken from a human donor with non-small cell lung cancer who had a complete response to radiotherapy plus ipilimumab. The material sequenced was peripheral blood, taken from a patient treated with radiotherapy plus ipilimumab. V usage is TRBV5-1 and J usage is TRBJ1-5; D might be TRBD1 (5 bases). The CDR3: CASSLAGQYNQPQHF. CDR3 coding DNA: TGCGCCAGCAGCTTGGCAGGACAATACAATCAGCCCCAGCATTTT.